The T cell receptor beta chain described here comes from a study of blood T cell repertoires in COVID-19. Study details: Both acute and convalescent COVID-19 samples were obtained from the United States, Italy and Spain. The analysed material was cDNA or gDNA that came from T cells, B-cell-depleted T cells, or PBMCs.

Germline trimming cut 4 bases from V and 8 bases from J; bases unmatched to any gene: 14. The V gene's germline CDR1 is SGHNT and CDR2 YYREEE (reference sequence). The CDR3 extends over 16 amino acids. Per the authors' pipeline: The assay estimated nucleated cells by amplifying reference gene primers. Some clones are missing from TCRdb's copy, which holds only in-frame ones; the method was immunoSEQ multiplex PCR. V and J calls and clone size are as listed in that table; D and trimming were resolved from the DNA. The sample lists about 97,000 clones, about 87% seen once, with about 3% in the top ten.

This chain joins TRBV5-4 and TRBJ2-2; 7 positions match TRBD1. The specimen was peripheral blood. This TCR came from a man in his fifties with active or convalescent COVID-19. The CDR3 is CASSAGGDGVLGELFF. Written as DNA, the CDR3 is TGTGCCAGCAGCGCAGGGGGAGATGGTGTCTTGGGGGAGCTGTTTTTT.